One T cell receptor beta chain is described in this entry. What it binds is not known. With the read ending 3 residues before the CDR3 end, the germline J gene is used to fill in that end. This entry comes from a study of T cells in women clearing cervical HPV infection. The overall study: Women with histologically confirmed HPV16-related CIN3 or worse, 2 with invasive cancer, served as cases.

CDR1 SEHNR and CDR2 FQNEAQ come from the germline V gene (reference sequence). The length of the CDR3 is 15 residues. The study's findings and limits: Cases carried less TRBV6-7 than controls: approximately 0.1% versus 0.16%.

Average input was around 1,100 ng genomic DNA for immunoSEQ TCR beta CDR3 amplification. TCRdb keeps only in-frame clones here, not all; method: immunoSEQ multiplex PCR. The sample data list 44,000 or so clones. Cervical HPV DNA detected by MY09/MY11 PCR, typed by dot-blot. The J gene is TRBJ1-2, the V gene TRBV7-9; 10 bases align to TRBD1. The sample taken for sequencing was blood buffy coat. The sequence derives from a woman aged 18 to 75 with a cervical HPV16 infection that either progressed to CIN3+ or cleared (not recorded which). CDR3: CASSIGDRGLHDYTF. The part of the CDR3 DNA that was read is TGTGCCAGCAGCATCGGAGACAGGGGGCTCCACGAC.